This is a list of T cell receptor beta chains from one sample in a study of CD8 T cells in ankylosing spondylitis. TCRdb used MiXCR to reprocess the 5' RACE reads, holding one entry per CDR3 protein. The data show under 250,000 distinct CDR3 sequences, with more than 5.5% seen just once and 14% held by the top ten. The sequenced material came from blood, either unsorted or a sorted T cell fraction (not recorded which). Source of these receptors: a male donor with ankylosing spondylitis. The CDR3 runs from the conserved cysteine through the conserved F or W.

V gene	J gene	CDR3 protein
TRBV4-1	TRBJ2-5	CASSHPGTGDGETQYF
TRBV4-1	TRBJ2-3	CASSQDDPTDTQYF
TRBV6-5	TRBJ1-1	CASSGTREAFF
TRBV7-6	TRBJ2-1	CASSLRSYNEQFF
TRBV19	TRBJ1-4	CASSIGTGTNEKLFF
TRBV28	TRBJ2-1	CASSKGLAYNEQFF
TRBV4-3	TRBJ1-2	CASSQEGRDSYGYTF
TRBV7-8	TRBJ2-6	CANSSGQDISGANVLTF
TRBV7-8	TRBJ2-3	CASSVGLAGDTDTQYF
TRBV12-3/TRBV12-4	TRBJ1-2	CATTGIGGYTF
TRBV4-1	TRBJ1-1	CASSPRKGAGEATEAFF
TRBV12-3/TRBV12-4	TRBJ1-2	CASSLGTGDNYGYTF
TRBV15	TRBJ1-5	CATSPDRGPVPQHF
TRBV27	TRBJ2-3	CASSLSLPALHTQYF
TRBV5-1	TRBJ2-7	CATAPDQGIGEQYF
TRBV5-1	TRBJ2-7	CASSSPGLAGVGSYEQYF
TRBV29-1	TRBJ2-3	CSVVSTSGATDTQYF
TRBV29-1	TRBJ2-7	CSVGGTSGSSYEQYF
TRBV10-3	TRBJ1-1	CAISDTGGMNTEAFF
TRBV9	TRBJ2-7	CASSGAGEQYF
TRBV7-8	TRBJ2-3	CASSFLAGADTDTQYF
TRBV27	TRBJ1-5	CASSHMGGQPQHF
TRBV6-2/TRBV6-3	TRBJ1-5	CASSNRRESNQPQHF
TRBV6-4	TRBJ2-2	CASSDASGTGELFF
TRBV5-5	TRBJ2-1	CASRMGSVSYNEQFF
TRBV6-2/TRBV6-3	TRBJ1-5	CASSWSRGSNQPQHF
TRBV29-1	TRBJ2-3	CSVVTGTDTQYF
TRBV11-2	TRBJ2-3	CASSLVSAGGEDTQYF
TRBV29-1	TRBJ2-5	CSVLGSFQTQYF
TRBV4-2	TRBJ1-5	CASSQARGPGGNQPQHF
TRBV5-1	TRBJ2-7	CASSSGAYEQYF
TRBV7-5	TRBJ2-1	CISVPAGRRYEAYNEQFF
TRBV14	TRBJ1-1	CASSQEQENTEAFF
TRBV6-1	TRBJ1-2	CASSPIISGTADYGYTF
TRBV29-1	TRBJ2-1	CSADPGLAYEQFF
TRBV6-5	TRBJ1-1	CASSYGRANTEAFF
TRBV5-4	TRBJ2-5	CASTYTLGGVAGPQETQYF